This T cell receptor beta chain was captured in a study of cytomegalovirus exposure and HLA in healthy donors. The overall study: Genotyping showed around 80% of 300 to 450 donors falling in the Caucasian-associated ancestry cluster.

V shed 3 bases and J shed 0 bases, with 9 bases lying between them. The CDR3 spans 15 residues. Germline CDR1 reads LGHNT; CDR2 reads FRNRAP. Whole-study findings and limits: Per a later analysis, about 17,000 TCR beta sequences showed association with HLA alleles at 0.05 false discovery rate. Prior analysis indicated that the majority of TCR beta V segments exhibited productivity approximately 87% or approximately 30% of the time.

With 60 Vbeta and 13 Jbeta primers, the PCR was carried out. TCRdb's table, derived via immunoSEQ multiplex PCR, lists solely in-frame clones and lacks some. The data hold some 97,000 clones, with 80% to 90% observed a single time. This clone was observed a few times. Its specificity is unknown. Sequenced: PBMCs. The V and J genes are TRBV12-5 and TRBJ2-1, with a possible D match to TRBD1 (6 bases). The TCR comes from a woman under 30 in good health and CMV-seronegative. DNA of the CDR3: TGTGCTAGTGGTTTACAGGGATCCTCCTACAATGAGCAGTTCTTC. It is translated as CASGLQGSSYNEQFF.